These T cell receptor beta chains were read from a single sample in a study of blood T cell repertoires in COVID-19. The protocol was immunoSEQ multiplex PCR, while the TCRdb copy is restricted to in-frame clones and leaves out a portion. The sample has 110,000 to 150,000 clones, about 80% seen once; the top ten hold roughly 3.6%. The specimen sequenced was peripheral blood. The receptors shown here come from a man in his sixties or seventies who had recovered from COVID-19. The CDR3 runs from the conserved cysteine through the conserved F or W. D genes are given only for firm matches. Some rows mark clone size as missing; the rest say once, few, many or name a class of expanded clone.

clone_size	j_call	d_call	v_call	cdr3_aa	cdr3_nt
.	TRBJ2-1	TRBD2	TRBV3-1/TRBV3-2	CASSQELTSGTYNEQFF	TGTGCCAGCAGCCAAGAATTGACTAGCGGAACCTACAATGAGCAGTTCTTC
.	TRBJ1-4	.	TRBV6-5	CASSTLTASNEKLFF	TGTGCCAGCAGTACTTTGACAGCGTCTAATGAAAAACTGTTTTTT
.	TRBJ2-1	TRBD2	TRBV5-8	CASSLAGLAGYNEQFF	TGTGCCAGCAGCTTGGCCGGACTAGCGGGATACAATGAGCAGTTCTTC
.	TRBJ2-2	TRBD2	TRBV6-5	CASIWTSGSSGELFF	TGTGCCAGCATCTGGACTAGCGGGAGTTCCGGGGAGCTGTTTTTT
.	TRBJ2-7	TRBD2	TRBV5-6	CASRLGGLAGDTYEQYF	TGTGCCAGCAGGTTGGGTGGACTAGCGGGAGATACCTACGAGCAGTACTTC
.	TRBJ2-5	.	TRBV7-9	CASSIYPRETQYF	TGTGCCAGCAGCATTTACCCGCGGGAGACCCAGTACTTC
large	TRBJ1-4	.	TRBV7-6	CASSLEAGSNEKLFF	TGTGCCAGCAGCTTAGAGGCAGGGTCTAATGAAAAACTGTTTTTT
.	TRBJ2-5	TRBD1	TRBV2	CASSADATGTGETQYF	TGTGCCAGCAGTGCCGATGCGACAGGGACGGGAGAGACCCAGTACTTC
.	TRBJ2-2	.	TRBV4-3	CASSRGDVSTGELFF	TGCGCCAGCAGCCGGGGGGACGTGAGCACCGGGGAGCTGTTTTTT
.	TRBJ1-6	.	TRBV30	CACKTFNSPLHF	TGTGCCTGTAAGACATTTAATTCACCCCTCCACTTT
few	TRBJ2-1	TRBD2	TRBV6-2/TRBV6-3	CASSYLAGGYNEQFF	TGTGCCAGCAGTTACCTAGCGGGAGGCTACAATGAGCAGTTCTTC
.	TRBJ2-3	TRBD2	TRBV7-6	CASSPTSGTDTQYF	TGTGCCAGCAGCCCGACTAGCGGGACAGATACGCAGTATTTT
.	TRBJ1-4	.	TRBV12-3/TRBV12-4	CASSLGGNEKLFF	TGTGCCAGCAGTTTAGGAGGTAATGAAAAACTGTTTTTT
.	TRBJ2-7	TRBD1	TRBV15	CATSTRTGAYEQYF	TGTGCCACCAGCACCCGAACAGGGGCCTACGAGCAGTACTTC
.	TRBJ1-2	TRBD1	TRBV19	CASSDRGHDYGYTF	TGTGCCAGTAGCGACAGGGGGCACGACTATGGCTACACCTTC
.	TRBJ2-5	.	TRBV4-3	CASSQDRSGVPETQYF	TGCGCCAGCAGCCAAGATCGGTCAGGGGTCCCAGAGACCCAGTACTTC